These 26 T cell receptor beta chains were sequenced from one sample in a study of blood T cell repertoires in COVID-19. Produced via immunoSEQ multiplex PCR; TCRdb's table is partial and in-frame only. The sample lists 350,000 to 400,000 clones; 87% were seen once. Sequenced sample: PBMCs or T cells enriched from blood (not recorded which). These receptor sequences come from a woman between 25 and 40 years old who had recovered from COVID-19.

This clone was found once. The chain joins TRBV5-1 to TRBJ2-1, with D possibly TRBD1 on 5 matching bases. The germline CDR1 and CDR2 sequences are SGHRS and YFSETQ. The CDR3 is 15 amino acids. Trimming took 0 bases from V and 6 from J, leaving 13 bases between them. This CDR3 reads CASSLGDRALNEQFF. The CDR3 DNA is TGCGCCAGCAGCTTGGGTGACAGAGCACTCAATGAGCAGTTCTTC.

CDR3 sequence: CASSTGQGMNTEAFF. DNA of the CDR3: TGTGCCAGCAGCACCGGACAGGGTATGAACACTGAAGCTTTCTTT. This sequence joins TRBV5-4 and TRBJ1-1; 8 bases map to TRBD1. V trimming: 4 bases; J trimming: 0 bases; junction bases outside the gene matches: 5. Germline V lookup: CDR1 SGHNT, CDR2 YYREEE (reference sequence). The CDR3 contains 15 residues.

The gene calls are TRBV19 and TRBJ2-7; 8 bases are shared with TRBD2. With 3 bases clipped from V and 3 bases from J, the junction kept 4 bases outside the gene matches. From germline, CDR1 is LNHDA and CDR2 SQIVND (reference sequence). The CDR3 sequence is 14 residues long. The CDR3 DNA reads TGTGCCAGTAGTATTTCTAGCGGGTTCTACGAGCAGTACTTC. Translation: CASSISSGFYEQYF.

The V call is TRBV4-1, the J call TRBJ2-3; possibly TRBD2 for D (5 bases). There are 16 residues in the CDR3. The V and J ends lost 6 bases and 2 bases respectively, with 18 bases between them. Germline-derived CDR1 and CDR2 are MGHRA and YSYEKL. The CDR3 spells CASSRTGSGITDTQYF. The CDR3 bases are TGCGCCAGCAGTCGGACGGGGAGCGGAATCACAGATACGCAGTATTTT.

The chain employs TRBV6-5 and TRBJ2-1, with 7 bases that match TRBD2. Germline CDR1 reads MNHEY; CDR2 reads SVGAGI. J gave up 4 bases and V 6 bases, and 3 bases lay outside the gene matches. This CDR3 is 13 amino acids long. This CDR3 reads CASRPGGYNEQFF. In nucleotides, the CDR3 is TGTGCCAGCAGGCCGGGGGGTTACAATGAGCAGTTCTTC.

The chain carries TRBV28 and TRBJ2-7; 8 bases map to TRBD2. V dropped 6 bases and J dropped 1; count of bases not matched to a gene: 11. The CDR3 spans 16 residues. CDR1 is MDHEN, CDR2 SYDVKM, per germline. The CDR3 DNA follows: TGTGCCAGCAGGCCGGGGGGGAGCGGGATTTCCTACGAGCAGTACTTC. This codes for CASRPGGSGISYEQYF. Together with reference TRBV28 and TRBJ2-7, the CDR3 gives the full variable domain: DVKVTQSSRYLVKRTGEKVFLECVQDMDHENMFWYRQDPGLGLRLIYFSYDVKMKEKGDIPEGYSVSREKKERFSLILESASTNQTSMYLCASRPGGSGISYEQYFGPGTRLTVT.

This clone was seen only once. The chain combines TRBV30 with TRBJ2-3, with 10 bases identical to TRBD2. This CDR3 comprises 15 residues. From germline, CDR1 is GTSNPN and CDR2 SVGIG (reference sequence). J was trimmed by 6 bases and V by 2 bases; bases with no gene match: 8. The CDR3 loop reads CAWSSSSGGVDTQYF. DNA of the CDR3: TGTGCCTGGAGTTCCTCTAGCGGGGGAGTGGATACGCAGTATTTT.

This chain joins TRBV7-9 and TRBJ2-3; TRBD2 matches at 14 bases. Germline V gene lookup returns CDR1 SEHNR and CDR2 FQNEAQ (reference sequence). The CDR3 is 16 residues long. The junction had 6 bases not matched to a gene; V was cut back by 5 bases and J by 5 bases. The CDR3 DNA is TGTGCCAGCAGCGCGGGGACTAGCGGGGGAGGAGATACGCAGTATTTT. Protein sequence: CASSAGTSGGGDTQYF.

This clone was observed a handful of times. The chain recombines TRBV12-3 or TRBV12-4 with TRBJ2-1; D is possibly TRBD2 (6 bases). Deletions cut 4 bases from V and 9 bases from J, with 13 bases between. This CDR3 comprises 13 residues. CDR3 sequence reads: CASSSQTGAEQFF. The CDR3 DNA follows: TGTGCCAGCAGTTCACAAACGGGAGCTGAGCAGTTCTTC.

There are a few counts of this clone. This chain links TRBV4-1 with TRBJ2-7; tentatively, D is TRBD1 (5 bases). Germline lookup yields CDR1 MGHRA and CDR2 YSYEKL. CDR3 length: 15 residues. Between the trimmed V and J ends, which lost 2 bases and 2 bases, there was a span of 13 bases. The DNA for the CDR3 is TGCGCCAGCAGCCAAAAGACAGCGAACCCCTACGAGCAGTACTTC. As protein: CASSQKTANPYEQYF.

The rearrangement links TRBV7-3 to TRBJ2-7; 8 bases match TRBD1. The germline CDR1 and CDR2 sequences are SGHTA and FQGTGA. The V segment lost 2 bases and the J segment 5 bases; nucleotides outside the gene matches: 8. There are 15 residues in the CDR3. CDR3 DNA: TGTGCCAGCAGCTTATTCGGACAGGGTGCGGACGAGCAGTACTTC. It translates to CASSLFGQGADEQYF.

This chain connects TRBV28 to TRBJ1-1; TRBD1 might be the D (5 bases). V shed 4 bases and J shed 7 bases, with 16 bases lying between them. The CDR3 is 14 residues long. Germline loops: CDR1 MDHEN, CDR2 SYDVKM. The CDR3 region is CASSSLQGFGEAFF. For the CDR3, the DNA is TGTGCCAGCAGTTCCCTGCAGGGATTCGGTGAAGCTTTCTTT.

The chain combines TRBV5-1 with TRBJ2-2; D gene ambiguous. The CDR3 spans 14 residues. Between the trimmed V and J ends, which lost 1 base and 1 base, there was a span of 5 bases. Germline V gene data show CDR1 as SGHRS and CDR2 as YFSETQ. CDR3 in amino acids: CASSLRQNTGELFF. The CDR3, as DNA: TGCGCCAGCAGCTTGCGACAGAACACCGGGGAGCTGTTTTTT.

The rearrangement joins TRBV11-2 to TRBJ1-1; 7 positions match TRBD1. Germline V gene data show CDR1 as SGHAT and CDR2 as FQNNGV. The CDR3 extends over 16 amino acids. The J segment lost 3 bases and the V segment lost 5 bases, leaving 12 bases of the junction unmatched. The CDR3 nucleotides read TGTGCCAGCAGCCCCACGAGGGGGCGAGGGGACACTGAAGCTTTCTTT. Encoded protein: CASSPTRGRGDTEAFF.

The chain couples TRBV2 to TRBJ1-1; D is unclear. V lost 3 bases, J lost 4 bases, and 9 bases lay in between. Germline CDR1 is SNHLY and CDR2 is FYNNEI. CDR3 length equals 13 residues. The CDR3 here is CASSDDIITEAFF. As DNA, the CDR3 is TGTGCCAGCAGTGACGACATAATCACTGAAGCTTTCTTT.

The chain joins TRBV11-3 to TRBJ2-7; 8 positions agree with TRBD2. V dropped 3 bases and J dropped 5; count of bases not matched to a gene: 9. Germline CDR1 and CDR2: SGHNT and YENEEA. The CDR3 sequence is 15 residues long. The CDR3 loop reads CASSFGGRPQDEQYF. The CDR3 bases are TGTGCCAGCAGCTTTGGCGGGAGGCCCCAGGACGAGCAGTACTTC.

The chain combines TRBV25-1 with TRBJ1-3; a weak D match, TRBD1 (5 bases). The germline V and J ends were trimmed by 1 base and 4 bases, with 11 bases remaining between them. The germline CDR1 and CDR2 sequences are MGHDK and SYGVNS. The CDR3 is 15 residues long. The CDR3 DNA reads as TGTGCCAGCAGTGAATCAGGGTGGAGAGGAAACACCATATATTTT. This translates into CASSESGWRGNTIYF. Complete variable domain (other parts from reference TRBV25-1 and TRBJ1-3): EADIYQTPRYLVIGTGKKITLECSQTMGHDKMYWYQQDPGMELHLIHYSYGVNSTEKGDLSSESTVSRIRTEHFPLTLESARPSHTSQYLCASSESGWRGNTIYFGEGSWLTVV.

The rearrangement links TRBV29-1 to TRBJ2-7; weak D call: TRBD2 (5 bases). The CDR3 spans 12 residues. V lost 5 bases and J lost 0, with 8 bases in between. Germline values: CDR1 SQVTM, CDR2 ANQGSEA. Written as DNA, the CDR3 is TGCAGCGTTCGACTAAACTCCTACGAGCAGTACTTC. Translation: CSVRLNSYEQYF.

This clone was seen more than once but under ten times. The J gene is TRBJ2-7, the V gene TRBV11-2, with D possibly matching TRBD1 (5 bases). V dropped 4 bases and J dropped 0 bases, with 10 bases sitting between them. Germline V CDR1 and CDR2: SGHAT, FQNNGV. The CDR3 loop spans 14 amino acids. CDR3 sequence: CASSSTETSYEQYF. The CDR3 nucleotides read TGTGCCAGCAGCTCGACAGAGACCTCCTACGAGCAGTACTTC.

This rearrangement joins TRBV12-3 or TRBV12-4 to TRBJ2-7; maybe TRBD1 (6 bases). This CDR3 region has 12 residues. V lost 6 bases and J lost 4, with 10 bases in between. The CDR3 bases are TGTGCCAGCAGAGGACAGTTTTACGAGCAGTACTTC. This translates into CASRGQFYEQYF.

The chain carries TRBV4-1 and TRBJ2-5; 8 bases are shared with TRBD2. CDR1 MGHRA and CDR2 YSYEKL come from the germline V gene. The CDR3 is 14 residues long. Trimming took 3 bases from V and 3 from J; bases not matched to a gene: 3. The chain's CDR3 is CASSQTGREETQYF. CDR3 DNA sequence: TGCGCCAGCAGCCAGACCGGGAGGGAAGAGACCCAGTACTTC.

This clone was seen only once. The chain links TRBV11-2 to TRBJ1-3, with 9 bases matching TRBD1. V shed 1 base, J shed 3 bases, and the junction held 7 bases outside the gene matches. The CDR3 has 17 amino acids. Germline values: CDR1 SGHAT, CDR2 FQNNGV. As DNA, the CDR3 is TGTGCCAGCAGCTTAGGGGCCGGGACAGGGAGTGGAAACACCATATATTTT. This translates into CASSLGAGTGSGNTIYF.

This chain's CDR3 is CASSIKGRAPGLAGVEQYF. The CDR3 DNA reads as TGTGCCAGTAGTATAAAAGGCCGAGCCCCGGGACTAGCGGGAGTCGAGCAGTACTTC. The chain links TRBV19 to TRBJ2-7, with 14 nucleotides matching TRBD2. The germline gives CDR1 LNHDA, CDR2 SQIVND (reference sequence). J was trimmed by 6 bases and V by 2 bases; bases with no gene match: 15. This CDR3 has 19 residues.

V and J are TRBV7-6 and TRBJ1-2; possibly TRBD1 for D (6 bases). CDR3 size: 13 residues. Germline values: CDR1 SGHVS, CDR2 FNYEAQ. V lost 0 bases and J lost 6, with 8 bases in between. The CDR3: CASSLAQGNGYTF. The CDR3 region has the DNA TGTGCCAGCAGCTTAGCTCAGGGGAATGGCTACACCTTC.

The chain employs TRBV24-1 and TRBJ2-1, with 7 bases fitting TRBD2. The CDR3 has 16 residues. Germline lookup yields CDR1 KGHDR and CDR2 SFDVKD. Unmatched junction bases numbered 6, after V lost 2 bases and J lost 3 bases. The CDR3 region is CATSDSLADRYNEQFF. The CDR3 DNA sequence: TGTGCCACCAGTGATTCGCTAGCGGACCGCTACAATGAGCAGTTCTTC.

This clone was seen a few times. The chain uses TRBV9 and TRBJ1-5; 7 nucleotides agree with TRBD1. From germline, CDR1 is SGDLS and CDR2 YYNGEE. The junction had 11 bases not matched to a gene; V was cut back by 4 bases and J by 7 bases. The CDR3 has 15 amino acids. CDR3: CASSTGAGQDQPQHF. The DNA of the CDR3 is TGTGCCAGCAGCACAGGGGCAGGGCAGGACCAGCCCCAGCATTTT.